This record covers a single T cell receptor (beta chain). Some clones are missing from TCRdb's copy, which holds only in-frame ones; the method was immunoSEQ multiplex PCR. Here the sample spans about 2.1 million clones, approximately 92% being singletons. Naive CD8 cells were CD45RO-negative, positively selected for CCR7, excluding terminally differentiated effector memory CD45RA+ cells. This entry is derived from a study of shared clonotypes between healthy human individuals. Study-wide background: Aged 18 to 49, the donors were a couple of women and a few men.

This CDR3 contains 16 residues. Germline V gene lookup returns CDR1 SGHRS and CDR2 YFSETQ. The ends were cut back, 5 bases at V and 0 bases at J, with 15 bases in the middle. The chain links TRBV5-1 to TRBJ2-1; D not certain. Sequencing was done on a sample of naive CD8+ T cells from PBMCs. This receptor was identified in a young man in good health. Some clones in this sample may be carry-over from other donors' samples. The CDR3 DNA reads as TGCGCCAGCAGTCATTTGGGGTCCCGCTCCTACAATGAGCAGTTCTTC. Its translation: CASSHLGSRSYNEQFF.